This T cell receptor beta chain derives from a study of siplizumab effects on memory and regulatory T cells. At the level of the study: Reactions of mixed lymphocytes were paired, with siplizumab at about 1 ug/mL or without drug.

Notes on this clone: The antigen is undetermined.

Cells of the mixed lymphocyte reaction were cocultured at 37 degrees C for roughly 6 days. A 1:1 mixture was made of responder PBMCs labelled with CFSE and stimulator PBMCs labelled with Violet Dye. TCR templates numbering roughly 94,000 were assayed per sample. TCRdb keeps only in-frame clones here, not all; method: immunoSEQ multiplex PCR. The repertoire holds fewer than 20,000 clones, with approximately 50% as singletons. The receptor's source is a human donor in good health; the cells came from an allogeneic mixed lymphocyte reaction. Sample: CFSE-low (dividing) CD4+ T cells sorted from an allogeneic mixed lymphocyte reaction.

CDR3 nucleotides: TGTGCCAGCAGCGTAGGCAGGGTGGCTTCTGGCTACACCTTC. It encodes CASSVGRVASGYTF. This chain joins TRBV9 and TRBJ1-2, with TRBD1 as a possible D gene (5 bases). Per germline, CDR1 SGDLS and CDR2 YYNGEE. This CDR3 has 14 amino acids. The V end lost 0 bases, the J end lost 7 bases, and 13 bases lay between the germline ends.